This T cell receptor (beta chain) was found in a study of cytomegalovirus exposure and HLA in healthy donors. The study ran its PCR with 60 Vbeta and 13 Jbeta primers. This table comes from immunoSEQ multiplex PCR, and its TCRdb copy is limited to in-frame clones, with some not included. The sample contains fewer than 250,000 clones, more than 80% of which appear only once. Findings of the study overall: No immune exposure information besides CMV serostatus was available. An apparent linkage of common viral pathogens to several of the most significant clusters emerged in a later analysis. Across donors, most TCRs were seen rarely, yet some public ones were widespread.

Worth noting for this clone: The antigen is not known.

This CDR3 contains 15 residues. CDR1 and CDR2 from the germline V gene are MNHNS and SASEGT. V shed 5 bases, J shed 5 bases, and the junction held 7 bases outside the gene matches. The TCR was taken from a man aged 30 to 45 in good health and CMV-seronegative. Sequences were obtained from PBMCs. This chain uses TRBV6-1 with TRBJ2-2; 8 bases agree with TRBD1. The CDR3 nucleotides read TGTGCCAGCAGTACTCAGGGGGCGCAGACCGGGGAGCTGTTTTTT. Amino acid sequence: CASSTQGAQTGELFF.